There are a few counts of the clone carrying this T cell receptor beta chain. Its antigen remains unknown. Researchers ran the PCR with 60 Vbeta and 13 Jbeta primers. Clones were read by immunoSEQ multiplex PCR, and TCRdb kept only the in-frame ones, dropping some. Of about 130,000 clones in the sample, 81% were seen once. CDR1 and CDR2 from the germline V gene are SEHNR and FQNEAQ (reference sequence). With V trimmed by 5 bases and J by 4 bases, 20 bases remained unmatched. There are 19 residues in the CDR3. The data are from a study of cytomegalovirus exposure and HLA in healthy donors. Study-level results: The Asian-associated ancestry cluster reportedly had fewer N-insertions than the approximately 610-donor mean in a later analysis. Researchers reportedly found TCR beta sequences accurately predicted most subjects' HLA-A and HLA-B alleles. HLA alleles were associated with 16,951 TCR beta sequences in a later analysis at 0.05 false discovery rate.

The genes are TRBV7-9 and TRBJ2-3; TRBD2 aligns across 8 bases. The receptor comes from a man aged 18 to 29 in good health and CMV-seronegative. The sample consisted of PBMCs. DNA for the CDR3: TGTGCCAGCAGCCGCCCGGTCGGGGGGGCCAGCCCCCTCGCAGATACGCAGTATTTT. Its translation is CASSRPVGGASPLADTQYF.